These 25 T cell receptor beta chains were all obtained from the same sample, sequenced in a study of blood T cell repertoires in COVID-19. Data came from immunoSEQ multiplex PCR; TCRdb stores just in-frame clones and leaves some out. This sample has fewer than 80,000 clones, with 86% found just once. Sequencing was performed on peripheral blood. These receptors were obtained from a man younger than 40 with acute or convalescent COVID-19.

The count of this clone is one. The chain uses TRBV5-1 and TRBJ2-2, with 13 bases matching TRBD2. V lost 5 bases, J lost 4 bases, and 5 bases stayed unmatched. Germline CDR1 and CDR2: SGHRS and YFSETQ. This CDR3 has 16 amino acids. The CDR3: CASSRTSGSPTGELFF. The CDR3 region has the DNA TGCGCCAGCAGTCGGACTAGCGGGAGTCCCACCGGGGAGCTGTTTTTT.

V and J are TRBV27 and TRBJ2-1; D unresolved. CDR1 and CDR2 (germline): MNHEY, SMNVEV (reference sequence). The CDR3 is 13 amino acids. V was cut by 6 bases and J by 0 bases, with 6 bases left in between. CDR3 sequence (DNA): TGTGCCAGCAGGCCGAGCTCCTACAATGAGCAGTTCTTC. Its protein product is CASRPSSYNEQFF.

CDR3 nucleotides: TGTGCCAGCAGCTTAAGCTGGCGAGGTTACAATGAGCAGTTCTTC. Protein: CASSLSWRGYNEQFF. This chain links TRBV7-9 with TRBJ2-1; no clear D. There are 15 residues in the CDR3. Germline CDR1 reads SEHNR; CDR2 reads FQNEAQ (reference sequence). Trimming removed 2 bases from V and 4 bases from J, with 12 bases in between. Supplemented by reference TRBV7-9 and TRBJ2-1, the full variable domain reads DTGVSQNPRHKITKRGQNVTFRCDPISEHNRLYWYRQTLGQGPEFLTYFQNEAQLEKSRLLSDRFSAERPKGSFSTLEIQRTEQGDSAMYLCASSLSWRGYNEQFFGPGTRLTVL.

The chain carries TRBV6-5 and TRBJ2-7, with D possibly being TRBD1 (5 bases). V was cut by 2 bases and J by 0 bases, with 8 bases left in between. The CDR3 spans 14 residues. Germline lookup yields CDR1 MNHEY and CDR2 SVGAGI. DNA for the CDR3: TGTGCCAGCAGTTACGCAGGGCCCTCCTACGAGCAGTACTTC. Translation gives CASSYAGPSYEQYF.

The V and J genes are TRBV7-2 and TRBJ1-2; no definite D call. The CDR3 contains 12 residues. Per the germline V gene, CDR1 is SGHTA and CDR2 is FQGNSA. The V end lost 5 bases, the J end lost 3 bases, and 7 bases lay between the germline ends. In DNA, the CDR3 is TGTGCCAGCAGCCAACGGGACTATGGCTACACCTTC. It translates to CASSQRDYGYTF.

This chain uses TRBV18 with TRBJ2-5; 7 bases match TRBD2. Germline trimming cut 0 bases from V and 1 base from J; bases unmatched to any gene: 2. Germline values: CDR1 KGHSH, CDR2 LQKENI. The CDR3 has 15 residues. CDR3 nucleotides: TGTGCCAGCTCACCACCGGGAGGGTCCCAAGAGACCCAGTACTTC. Protein sequence: CASSPPGGSQETQYF.

V is TRBV13 and J is TRBJ1-1; D unclear. The CDR3 covers 12 residues. In germline, CDR1 is PRHDT, CDR2 FYEKMQ (reference sequence). V lost 0 bases and J lost 10, with 9 bases in between. Here the CDR3 DNA reads TGTGCCAGCAGCTTAGGCGCCAGTGGAGCTTTCTTT. Translating gives CASSLGASGAFF.

The chain has TRBV9 and TRBJ2-6; D uncertain. This CDR3 contains 14 residues. V was shortened by 4 bases and J by 2 bases, with 7 bases between the two germline ends. Per germline, CDR1 SGDLS and CDR2 YYNGEE. The chain's CDR3 is CASSLRTGANVLTF. The DNA for the CDR3 is TGTGCCAGCAGCCTCCGTACTGGGGCCAACGTCCTGACTTTC. Using reference TRBV9 and TRBJ2-6 for the parts outside the CDR3, the full variable domain is DSGVTQTPKHLITATGQRVTLRCSPRSGDLSVYWYQQSLDQGLQFLIQYYNGEERAKGNILERFSAQQFPDLHSELNLSSLELGDSALYFCASSLRTGANVLTFGAGSRLTVL.

The J gene is TRBJ1-1, the V gene TRBV2; tentative D call: TRBD1 (6 bases). Germline-derived CDR1 and CDR2 are SNHLY and FYNNEI. The CDR3 extends over 14 amino acids. Trimming took 6 bases from V and 3 from J, leaving 14 bases between them. The CDR3 region has the DNA TGTGCCAGCAGCCCAGGGAGGGGGGACACTGAAGCTTTCTTT. It translates to CASSPGRGDTEAFF.

This clone was seen more than once but under ten times. V and J are TRBV11-3 and TRBJ2-5; the match to TRBD1 covers 9 bases. V was clipped by 5 bases and J by 5 bases; unmatched bases: 6. This CDR3 spans 14 amino acids. CDR1 is SGHNT, CDR2 YENEEA, per germline. CDR3 sequence: CASSPGQGTETQYF. CDR3 nucleotide sequence: TGTGCCAGCAGCCCCGGACAGGGGACGGAGACCCAGTACTTC.

This rearrangement joins TRBV18 to TRBJ1-1; 7 nucleotides align to TRBD1. CDR3 length: 14 amino acids. CDR1 and CDR2 from the germline V gene are KGHSH and LQKENI. The V gene end was trimmed by 3 bases and the J gene end by 1 base; junction bases not matched to a gene: 2. CDR3 residues: CASSPQGENTEAFF. The CDR3, as DNA: TGTGCCAGCTCACCGCAGGGGGAGAACACTGAAGCTTTCTTT.

This clone was seen a single time. The chain couples TRBV9 to TRBJ1-2, with TRBD1 matching over 7 bases. J lost 2 bases, V lost 0 bases, and 10 bases had no gene match. The CDR3 covers 17 residues. The germline CDR1 and CDR2 sequences are SGDLS and YYNGEE. CDR3 loop: CASSVDVRDRANYGYTF. The CDR3 nucleotides are TGTGCCAGCAGCGTAGATGTGAGAGACAGGGCAAACTATGGCTACACCTTC.

This chain links TRBV7-9 with TRBJ2-1; D is possibly TRBD1 (7 bases). Germline loops: CDR1 SEHNR, CDR2 FQNEAQ (reference sequence). CDR3 length: 14 residues. V lost 2 bases and J 9 bases, leaving 14 bases between the germline ends. The CDR3 protein is CASSLSGGSAEQFF. As DNA, the CDR3 is TGTGCCAGCAGCTTATCAGGGGGGAGTGCTGAGCAGTTCTTC.

The chain carries TRBV6-5 and TRBJ2-2; 9 bases align to TRBD1. V gave up 6 bases and J gave up 4 bases; unmatched junction bases: 6. The CDR3 is made up of 15 amino acids. CDR1 MNHEY and CDR2 SVGAGI come from the germline V gene. The CDR3 DNA reads as TGTGCCAGCAGGCTGGGACAGGGTGGCACCGGGGAGCTGTTTTTT. It is translated as CASRLGQGGTGELFF.

This chain connects TRBV4-2 to TRBJ2-1; D might be TRBD2 (5 bases). The CDR3 is 16 amino acids. V gave up 0 bases and J gave up 3 bases, with 12 bases separating them. Germline values: CDR1 LGHNA, CDR2 YNFKEQ. CDR3: CASSQDWAAGYNEQFF. The CDR3 DNA reads TGTGCCAGCAGCCAAGATTGGGCTGCGGGCTACAATGAGCAGTTCTTC.

The chain joins TRBV4-1 to TRBJ1-6, with a possible D match to TRBD1 (6 bases). This CDR3 contains 15 residues. V lost 2 bases and J lost 6, with 11 bases in between. Germline CDR1 is MGHRA and CDR2 is YSYEKL. The CDR3 loop is CASSQFRTANSPLHF. Here the CDR3 DNA reads TGCGCCAGCAGCCAATTTCGGACAGCTAATTCACCCCTCCACTTT.

J is TRBJ2-3 and V is TRBV5-1; D is possibly TRBD1 (5 bases). The CDR3 is 16 residues long. V dropped 4 bases and J dropped 0 bases, with 15 bases sitting between them. Germline-derived CDR1 and CDR2 are SGHRS and YFSETQ. CDR3: CASSKDNPQSTDTQYF. The CDR3 nucleotides read TGCGCCAGCAGCAAGGACAACCCCCAAAGCACAGATACGCAGTATTTT.

The gene calls are TRBV5-4 and TRBJ2-5; D may be TRBD1 (6 bases). V dropped 0 bases and J dropped 5 bases, with 8 bases sitting between them. The length of the CDR3 is 13 residues. Germline CDR1 is SGHNT and CDR2 is YYREEE (reference sequence). The CDR3 DNA is TGTGCCAGCAGCTTGGACAGGGAGGAGACCCAGTACTTC. Its protein product is CASSLDREETQYF.

The rearrangement joins TRBV6-5 to TRBJ2-2; TRBD2 matches at 12 bases. This CDR3 has 15 residues. V gave up 6 bases and J gave up 4 bases; unmatched junction bases: 3. Germline loops: CDR1 MNHEY, CDR2 SVGAGI. The CDR3, as DNA: TGTGCCAGCAGCGGACTAGCGGGAAGCACCGGGGAGCTGTTTTTT. Residues: CASSGLAGSTGELFF.

V gene TRBV5-6 combines with J gene TRBJ2-1, with D maybe TRBD2 (5 bases). V lost 5 bases and J lost 0, with 15 bases in between. This CDR3 spans 16 amino acids. CDR1 and CDR2 from the germline V gene are SGHDT and YYEEEE. CDR3 coding DNA: TGTGCCAGCAGTGAAGTTAGCGTTAGCTCCTACAATGAGCAGTTCTTC. Residues: CASSEVSVSSYNEQFF. Using reference TRBV5-6 and TRBJ2-1 for the parts outside the CDR3, the full variable domain is DAGVTQSPTHLIKTRGQQVTLRCSPKSGHDTVSWYQQALGQGPQFIFQYYEEEERQRGNFPDRFSGHQFPNYSSELNVNALLLGDSALYLCASSEVSVSSYNEQFFGPGTRLTVL.

The chain recombines TRBV6-6 with TRBJ2-7, with D perhaps matching TRBD2 (5 bases). The CDR3 covers 14 residues. V shed 7 bases and J shed 5 bases, with 18 bases lying between them. Germline CDR1 is MNHNY and CDR2 is SVGAGI (reference sequence). CDR3 bases: TGTGCCAGCAAAGCACGGAGCCGGGGTGACGAGCAGTACGTC. Its translation: CASKARSRGDEQYV.

The chain has TRBV28 and TRBJ2-7; D is unclear. The CDR3 contains 14 residues. Trimming took off 3 bases at V and 2 bases at J, with 11 bases between the two ends. Germline V gene lookup returns CDR1 MDHEN and CDR2 SYDVKM. Here the CDR3 reads CASSFKRFAYEQYV. The CDR3 nucleotides are TGTGCCAGCAGTTTTAAGAGGTTCGCCTACGAGCAGTACGTC.

This rearrangement joins TRBV9 to TRBJ2-5; D might be TRBD1 (6 bases). This CDR3 has 16 amino acids. V was pared by 0 bases and J by 2 bases, with 14 bases between. Germline CDR1 and CDR2: SGDLS and YYNGEE. CDR3 region: CASSVATRDTQETQYF. The CDR3 bases are TGTGCCAGCAGCGTAGCTACGAGGGACACGCAAGAGACCCAGTACTTC.

The V gene is TRBV5-4, the J gene TRBJ2-1, with D perhaps TRBD1 (6 bases). V lost 2 bases and J lost 1, with 7 bases in between. The germline V gene encodes CDR1 SGHNT and CDR2 YYREEE (reference sequence). The length of the CDR3 is 14 residues. The DNA of the CDR3 is TGTGCCAGCAGCTTTGACAGGTCCTACAATGAGCAGTTCTTC. Amino acid sequence: CASSFDRSYNEQFF.

The CDR3 coding sequence is TGTGCCAGCTGGAGGGGGACAGGGGGCGGGAACACTGAAGCTTTCTTT. Translating it yields CASWRGTGGGNTEAFF. This chain links TRBV27 with TRBJ1-1, with TRBD1 matching over 12 bases. Germline V gives CDR1 MNHEY, CDR2 SMNVEV (reference sequence). V dropped 8 bases and J dropped 1; count of bases not matched to a gene: 8. CDR3 size: 16 residues.